Detailed here is one TCR beta chain. This sample is part of a study of cytomegalovirus exposure and HLA in healthy donors. Overall study: Findings of an earlier analysis included about 100 million unique TCR beta sequences from roughly 200 million T cells.

The PCR made use of 60 Vbeta and 13 Jbeta primers. Source study methods: Approximately 12 million of the roughly 80 million unique TCR beta chains counted in a later analysis were shared. Assay used: immunoSEQ multiplex PCR; TCRdb lists only in-frame clones, some missing. Clone size and V and J calls were adopted from that table, with D and trimming inferred from the DNA. The repertoire has about 180,000 clones, roughly four fifths of them found once; the top ten carry approximately 2.4%. The CDR3 contains 15 residues. Germline CDR1 KGHSH, CDR2 LQKENI. Deletions cut 1 base from V and 2 bases from J, with 12 bases between.

Sequencing was carried out using PBMCs. The clonotype was recovered from a female donor in good health and CMV-seronegative. The V and J genes are TRBV18 and TRBJ2-7; D perhaps matches TRBD2 (6 bases). CDR3 sequence reads: CASSPREAITYEQYF. The CDR3 nucleotides are TGTGCCAGCTCACCACGGGAGGCAATTACCTACGAGCAGTACTTC.